The rows below give T cell receptor beta chains drawn from one sample of a study of cytomegalovirus exposure and HLA in healthy donors. Here immunoSEQ multiplex PCR was the method, and the copy in TCRdb shows in-frame clones only, minus some. Found here are roughly 100,000 clones, about four fifths of them singletons; the top ten hold 5.2%. Material for sequencing was PBMCs. These receptors all come from a man in his forties in good health and CMV-seropositive. CDR3s include the opening cysteine and the closing phenylalanine or tryptophan. A D gene is named only where the DNA matches it firmly. Part of the rows lack a size; the others show once, few, many or a class for expanded clones.

v_call	clone_size	d_call	j_call	cdr3_nt	cdr3_aa
TRBV7-6	NA	TRBD1	TRBJ1-2	TGTGCCAGCAGCTTATTGGCAGGGGGCGACTATGGCTACACCTTC	CASSLLAGGDYGYTF
TRBV5-4	NA	TRBD1	TRBJ1-2	TGTGCCAGCAGCTTGAACAGGGGTGGGTACGGCTACACCTTC	CASSLNRGGYGYTF
TRBV18	NA	NA	TRBJ2-7	TGTGCCAGCTCACCACCGTCGGTCTACGAGCAGTACTTC	CASSPPSVYEQYF
TRBV10-2	NA	NA	TRBJ2-5	TGCGCCAGCACCAAGATCCATGGTCATCAGGGGGAGACCCAGTACTTC	CASTKIHGHQGETQYF
TRBV28	NA	NA	TRBJ1-1	TGTGCCATCGGAATAGGAGGGGAACCTGAAGCTTTCTTT	CAIGIGGEPEAFF
TRBV9	NA	NA	TRBJ1-1	TGTGCCAGCAGCGGATCGGGGTTTGCTTTCTTT	CASSGSGFAFF
TRBV19	NA	NA	TRBJ1-5	TGTGCCAGTAGTATACAGGGGAGGGATCAGCCCCAGCATTTT	CASSIQGRDQPQHF
TRBV5-1	NA	TRBD2	TRBJ2-1	TGCGCCAGCAGCTCGACTATTAGCGGGGGAGAGCAGTTCTTC	CASSSTISGGEQFF
TRBV7-3	once	NA	TRBJ2-7	TGTGCCAGCAGCCCCCGGGCAGGGATCAGCGAGCAGTACTTC	CASSPRAGISEQYF
TRBV18	NA	NA	TRBJ1-4	TGTGCCAGCTCACCCGGCGCAGGGGATGAAAAACTGTTTTTT	CASSPGAGDEKLFF
TRBV9	NA	NA	TRBJ1-5	TGTGCCAGCAGCCCGGACAGCGCCAATCAGCCCCAGCATTTT	CASSPDSANQPQHF
TRBV5-4	NA	NA	TRBJ2-7	TGTGCCAGCAGCCCGAGGCCAAGCTCCTACGAGCAGTACTTC	CASSPRPSSYEQYF
TRBV7-2	NA	NA	TRBJ1-5	TGTGCCAGCAGCTTTGCACCGGGACAAACATATCAGCCCCAGCATTTT	CASSFAPGQTYQPQHF
TRBV19	few	TRBD2	TRBJ2-3	TGTGCCAGTAGTATGGGACAGGGACTAGCGGGGAACACAGATACGCAGTATTTT	CASSMGQGLAGNTDTQYF
TRBV2	few	NA	TRBJ2-5	TGTGCCAGCAGTCAGATAGCGTGGCAAGAGACCCAGTACTTC	CASSQIAWQETQYF
TRBV7-2	NA	TRBD2	TRBJ2-3	TGTGCCAGCAGCTTGGGGGGGAACACAGATACGCAGTATTTT	CASSLGGNTDTQYF
TRBV23-1	NA	TRBD2	TRBJ2-7	TGCGCCAGCATCCTCGGCAGGGAGGGATACGAGCAGTACTTC	CASILGREGYEQYF
TRBV6-1	NA	NA	TRBJ1-4	TGTGCCAGCAGTCCCGGTGGAGGCGGGAATGAAAAACTGTTTTTT	CASSPGGGGNEKLFF
TRBV10-2	NA	TRBD1	TRBJ2-3	TGCGCCAGCAGGCCGACAGGGTTTGGCACAGATACGCAGTATTTT	CASRPTGFGTDTQYF
TRBV5-1	NA	TRBD1	TRBJ2-7	TGCGCCAGCAGCTCGGGACAGGGGGCCGAAAAAACCTACGAGCAGTACTTC	CASSSGQGAEKTYEQYF
TRBV29-1	few	NA	TRBJ2-7	TGCAGCGTTGTGGCTAGCAACACCTACGAGCAGTACTTC	CSVVASNTYEQYF
TRBV11-2	NA	NA	TRBJ1-2	TGTGCCAGCAGCTTAGACGGGTTCTATGGCTACACCTTC	CASSLDGFYGYTF
TRBV28	once	TRBD1	TRBJ1-6	TGTGCCAGCAGCTACATGGCAACAGGGGGGAATTCACCCCTCCACTTT	CASSYMATGGNSPLHF
TRBV7-9	NA	NA	TRBJ2-5	TGTGCCAGCAGCACGGACAACTTCGGAGAGCAGTACTTC	CASSTDNFGEQYF
TRBV10-1	NA	TRBD2	TRBJ2-1	TGCGCCAGCAGCGAGGGAGGGAATGAGCAGTTCTTC	CASSEGGNEQFF
TRBV2	NA	NA	TRBJ1-2	TGTGCCAGCAGTGAAGAGGGGGACGGCTATGGCTACACCTTC	CASSEEGDGYGYTF
TRBV19	NA	TRBD2	TRBJ2-2	TGTGCCAGTAAAGCCCGGGAGGAGGCCGGGGAGCTGTTTTTT	CASKAREEAGELFF
TRBV7-9	NA	TRBD1	TRBJ1-3	TGTGCCAGCAGCTTAGGGTGGTGGACAGGGAGCGGTTCTGGAAACACCATATATTTT	CASSLGWWTGSGSGNTIYF
TRBV6-1	NA	NA	TRBJ1-4	TGTGCCAGCAGTCGCGGGCCCTCAACTAATGAAAAACTGTTTTTT	CASSRGPSTNEKLFF
TRBV5-1	NA	TRBD1	TRBJ2-1	TGCGCCAGCAGCCATGGACAGGGGACCAAGAATGAGCAGTTCTTC	CASSHGQGTKNEQFF
TRBV11-2	NA	NA	TRBJ2-7	TGTGCCACCAGTCTCTCCTACGAGCAGTACTTC	CATSLSYEQYF
TRBV6-5	few	NA	TRBJ2-5	TGTGCCAGCAGTTACTCCCGTGGGTCTTCGGGGGCCCAGTACTTC	CASSYSRGSSGAQYF
TRBV30	NA	TRBD1	TRBJ1-1	TGTGCCTGGAGTTGGGACAGGGAAGCTTTCTTT	CAWSWDREAFF
TRBV5-1	NA	TRBD2	TRBJ2-7	TGCGCCAGCAGCTTGGGGACTAGCACCGACTACGAGCAGTACTTC	CASSLGTSTDYEQYF
TRBV28	NA	NA	TRBJ1-1	TGTGCCAGCAGTTTCTATGGGGGGATCTCTGAAGCTTTCTTT	CASSFYGGISEAFF
TRBV29-1	NA	NA	TRBJ1-2	TGCAGCGTGACCGGGAGAAATGGCTACACCTTC	CSVTGRNGYTF
TRBV6-1	once	NA	TRBJ2-4	TGTGCCAGCAGGGCGGAGCTAGCCAAAAACATTCAGTACTTC	CASRAELAKNIQYF
TRBV5-5	NA	TRBD1	TRBJ2-2	TGTGCCAGCAGCTGGGGACAGGGGGCGAACACCGGGGAGCTGTTTTTT	CASSWGQGANTGELFF
TRBV6-1	NA	NA	TRBJ1-5	TGTGCCAGCAGTGAAAATATTAGGGGTCAGGGAAATCAGCCCCAGCATTTT	CASSENIRGQGNQPQHF
TRBV28	once	NA	TRBJ1-2	TGTGCCAGCAGTCTTCAGGGCTATGGCTACACCTTC	CASSLQGYGYTF
TRBV11-3	NA	TRBD2	TRBJ2-5	TGTGCCAGCAGCCCTGGACTAGCGGGAGAGACCCAGTACTTC	CASSPGLAGETQYF
TRBV5-1	NA	NA	TRBJ2-5	TGCGCCAGCAGCTTGGTCGAGGGTTTAGAGACCCAGTACTTC	CASSLVEGLETQYF
TRBV5-1	once	TRBD2	TRBJ2-1	TGCGCCAGCAGCCGAGGGGGACTAGCGGGAGGTGAGCAGTTCTTC	CASSRGGLAGGEQFF
TRBV9	NA	NA	TRBJ1-1	TGTGCCAGCAGCGTAGCTTCAGGGGCTGAAGCTTTCTTT	CASSVASGAEAFF
TRBV11-2	NA	NA	TRBJ1-1	TGTGCCAGCAGCCTGCGACAGGCCCTTACCACTGAAGCTTTCTTT	CASSLRQALTTEAFF
TRBV29-1	NA	NA	TRBJ2-7	TGCAGCGTCGGGTCCTACGAGCAGTACTTC	CSVGSYEQYF
TRBV19	NA	NA	TRBJ2-2	TGTGCCAGTAGTATAGCCCGGAACACCGGGGAGCTGTTTTTT	CASSIARNTGELFF
TRBV19	NA	NA	TRBJ1-5	TGTGCCAGTAGTAAAAGGACGGGAATCAATCAGCCCCAGCATTTT	CASSKRTGINQPQHF
TRBV18	NA	NA	TRBJ2-1	TGTGCCAGCTCACCAGGTATAGGGGGTTACAATGAGCAGTTCTTC	CASSPGIGGYNEQFF
TRBV10-3	once	NA	TRBJ1-5	TGTGCCATCAGCATAACAGCAAATCAGCCCCAGCATTTT	CAISITANQPQHF
TRBV6-1	NA	NA	TRBJ2-3	TGTGCCAGCAGTGAAGACTCATACTCTTACACAGATACGCAGTATTTT	CASSEDSYSYTDTQYF
TRBV5-6	NA	TRBD2	TRBJ2-5	TGTGCCAGCAGCTCGCTCCCGCTAGCGGGGGGAGAGACCCAGTACTTC	CASSSLPLAGGETQYF
TRBV11-1	NA	TRBD1	TRBJ2-4	TGTGCCAGCAGCTTAGACCCGGGACAGGGGAAAAACAGTCAGTACTTC	CASSLDPGQGKNSQYF
TRBV10-3	NA	NA	TRBJ1-6	TGTGCCATCAGTGAGTCGTGGCAGGGTAAAGGAGATTCACCCCTCCACTTT	CAISESWQGKGDSPLHF
TRBV6-1	few	NA	TRBJ1-1	TGTGCTGGGACTGAGCGGGGAGAAGCTTTCTTT	CAGTERGEAFF
TRBV11-2	NA	NA	TRBJ1-2	TGTGCCAGCAGCTTATCGGATGGCAGGAGCGGGAGGGGCTACACCTTC	CASSLSDGRSGRGYTF
TRBV4-2	NA	NA	TRBJ2-5	TGTGCCAGCAGCCAAGATTCAGGGGAGATCGGAGAGACCCAGTACTTC	CASSQDSGEIGETQYF
TRBV19	NA	TRBD1	TRBJ1-4	TGTGCCAGTAGTCCCCGGACAGGGGGTTTTGGTAATGAAAAACTGTTTTTT	CASSPRTGGFGNEKLFF
TRBV19	NA	TRBD1	TRBJ1-1	TGTGCCAGTAGCCCAAGTCCCGGGACAGGAAAGGGTGACACTGAAGCTTTCTTT	CASSPSPGTGKGDTEAFF